These 10 T cell receptor beta chains were all obtained from the same sample, sequenced in a study of low-dose radiotherapy and immunotherapy resistance in tumors. Priming of first-strand cDNA relied on TRAV- and TRBV-specific primers (covering alpha and beta chains). TCRs underwent 20 PCR cycles of amplification with a constant-region primer and V-primer adapter. In TCRdb, the reads were re-called with MiXCR into one record per CDR3 protein. The sample holds 18,000 or so distinct CDR3 sequences, around 74% seen once. All receptors come from a human donor with advanced metastatic prostate, ovarian, gallbladder or colorectal cancer (not recorded which). This table probably holds off-target reads from a library built for another chain.

The rearrangement joins TRBV24-1 to TRBJ1-5, with 9 bases lining up with TRBD1. Germline V gene data show CDR1 as KGHDR and CDR2 as SFDVKD. J lost 7 bases, V lost 7 bases, and 7 bases had no gene match. The CDR3 is 14 amino acids. The CDR3 nucleotides are TGTGCCACCAGCGAGACAGGGGGAGCCCAGCCCCAGCATTTT. Its translation: CATSETGGAQPQHF.

The J gene is TRBJ2-3, the V gene TRBV7-2; 12 bases are shared with TRBD2. This CDR3 region has 16 residues. Per the germline V gene, CDR1 is SGHTA and CDR2 is FQGNSA. V lost 3 bases to trimming and J lost 4 bases; unmatched junction nucleotides: 5. The CDR3 region is CASSFLPSGRADTQYF. The CDR3 DNA follows: TGTGCCAGCAGCTTTTTGCCTAGCGGGAGGGCAGATACGCAGTATTTT.

The J gene is TRBJ1-1, the V gene TRBV14; D not certain. V was cut by 1 base and J by 3 bases, with 3 bases left in between. This CDR3 is 12 amino acids long. Germline assignment: CDR1 SGHDN and CDR2 FVKESK. The CDR3 DNA reads as TGTGCCAGCAGCCAAGCGGACACTGAAGCTTTCTTT. As protein: CASSQADTEAFF.

V and J are TRBV11-3 and TRBJ2-3; D remains unclear. The CDR3 has 14 residues. Germline V gene sequence: CDR1 SGHNT, CDR2 YENEEA. Trimming took 7 bases from V and 0 from J, leaving 11 bases between them. This chain's CDR3 is CASTETTSTDTQYF. CDR3 coding DNA: TGTGCCAGCACCGAAACAACCAGCACAGATACGCAGTATTTT.

V is TRBV6-5 and J is TRBJ1-5; no reliable D call. V lost 2 bases and J 3 bases, leaving 8 bases between the germline ends. CDR1 and CDR2 from the germline V gene are MNHEY and SVGAGI. This CDR3 comprises 14 residues. The CDR3 region has the DNA TGTGCCAGCAGTTACGGGAGGGCCAATCAGCCCCAGCATTTT. It encodes CASSYGRANQPQHF.

The chain couples TRBV5-1 to TRBJ2-3, with D possibly being TRBD1 or TRBD2 (5 bases each). The CDR3 contains 14 residues. The V and J ends lost 4 bases and 3 bases respectively, with 12 bases between them. Germline loops: CDR1 SGHRS, CDR2 YFSETQ. The DNA of the CDR3 is TGCGCCAGCAGCAACGCCTGGGGGACAGATACGCAGTATTTT. This translates into CASSNAWGTDTQYF.

The chain couples TRBV7-3 to TRBJ2-1, with D uncertain. The CDR3 totals 15 residues. The V end was cut by 4 bases, the J end by 8 bases, with 18 bases between. CDR1 SGHTA and CDR2 FQGTGA come from the germline V gene. The CDR3 loop is CASSSSGLQRDEQFF. The CDR3, as DNA: TGTGCCAGCAGCTCTTCGGGCCTACAAAGGGATGAGCAGTTCTTC. Full variable domain (rest looked up from reference TRBV7-3 and TRBJ2-1): GAGVSQTPSNKVTEKGKYVELRCDPISGHTALYWYRQSLGQGPEFLIYFQGTGAADDSGLPNDRFFAVRPEGSVSTLKIQRTERGDSAVYLCASSSSGLQRDEQFFGPGTRLTVL.

The genes are TRBV12-3 or TRBV12-4 and TRBJ2-1; D tentatively fits TRBD1 or TRBD2 (6 bases each). CDR3 length: 15 amino acids. V gave up 1 base and J gave up 10 bases, with 17 bases separating them. The CDR3 bases are TGTGCCAGCAGTTTAGATTGGGGGGCGAAGGGCGAGCAGTTCTTC. Its translation: CASSLDWGAKGEQFF.

The genes are TRBV29-1 and TRBJ2-2, with D perhaps TRBD1 or TRBD2 (6 bases each). Trimming pared 7 bases from V and 0 bases from J, leaving 12 bases between. The CDR3 is made up of 14 amino acids. The germline CDR1 and CDR2 sequences are SQVTM and ANQGSEA. Written as DNA, the CDR3 is TGCAGCGCCGGGGGCCAGACGAACACCGGGGAGCTGTTTTTT. Amino acids: CSAGGQTNTGELFF.

This clonotype was seen only a few times. The V gene is TRBV6-8, the J gene TRBJ2-2, with TRBD2 identical over 14 bases. Germline V gene data show CDR1 as MNHGY and CDR2 as SAAAGT. There are 15 residues in the CDR3. Losses at the gene ends were 4 bases for V and 7 bases for J; bases not matched to a gene: 2. The CDR3 here is CASSSGLAGGGELFF. Here the CDR3 DNA reads TGTGCCAGCAGTTCAGGACTAGCGGGAGGCGGGGAGCTGTTTTTT.